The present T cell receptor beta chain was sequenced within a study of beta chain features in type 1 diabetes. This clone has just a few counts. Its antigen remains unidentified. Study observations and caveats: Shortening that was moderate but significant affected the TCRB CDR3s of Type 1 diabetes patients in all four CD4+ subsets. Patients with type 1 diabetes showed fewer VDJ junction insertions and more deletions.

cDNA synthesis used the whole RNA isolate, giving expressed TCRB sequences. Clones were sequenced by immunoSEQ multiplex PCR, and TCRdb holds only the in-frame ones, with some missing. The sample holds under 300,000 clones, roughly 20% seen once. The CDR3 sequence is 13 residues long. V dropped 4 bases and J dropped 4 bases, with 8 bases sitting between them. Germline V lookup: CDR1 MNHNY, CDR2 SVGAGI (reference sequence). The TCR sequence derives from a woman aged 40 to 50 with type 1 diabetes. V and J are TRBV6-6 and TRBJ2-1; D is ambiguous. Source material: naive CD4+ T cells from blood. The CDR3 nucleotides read TGTGCCAGCAGTTCCGAGAGATACAATGAGCAGTTCTTC. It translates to CASSSERYNEQFF.